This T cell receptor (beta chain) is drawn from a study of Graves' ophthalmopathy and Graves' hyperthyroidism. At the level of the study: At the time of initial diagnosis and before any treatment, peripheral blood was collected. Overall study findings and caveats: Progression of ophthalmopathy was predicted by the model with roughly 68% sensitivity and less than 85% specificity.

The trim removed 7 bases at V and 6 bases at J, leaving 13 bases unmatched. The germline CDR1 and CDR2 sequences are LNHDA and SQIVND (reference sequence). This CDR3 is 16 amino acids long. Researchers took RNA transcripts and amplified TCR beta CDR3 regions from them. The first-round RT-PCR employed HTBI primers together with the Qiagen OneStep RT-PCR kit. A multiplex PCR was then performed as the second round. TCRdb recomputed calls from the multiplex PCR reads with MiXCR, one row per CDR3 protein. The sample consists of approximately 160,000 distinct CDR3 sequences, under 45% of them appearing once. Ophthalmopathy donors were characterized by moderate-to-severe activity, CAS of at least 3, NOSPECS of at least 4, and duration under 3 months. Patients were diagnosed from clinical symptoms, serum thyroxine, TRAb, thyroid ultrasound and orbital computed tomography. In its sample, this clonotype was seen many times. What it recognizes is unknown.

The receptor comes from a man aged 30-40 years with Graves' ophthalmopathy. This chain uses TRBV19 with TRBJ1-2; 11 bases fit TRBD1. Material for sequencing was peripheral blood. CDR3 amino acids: CASTSGTGGSLHGYTF. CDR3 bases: TGTGCCAGTACTTCCGGGACAGGGGGGTCTCTGCATGGCTACACCTTC.